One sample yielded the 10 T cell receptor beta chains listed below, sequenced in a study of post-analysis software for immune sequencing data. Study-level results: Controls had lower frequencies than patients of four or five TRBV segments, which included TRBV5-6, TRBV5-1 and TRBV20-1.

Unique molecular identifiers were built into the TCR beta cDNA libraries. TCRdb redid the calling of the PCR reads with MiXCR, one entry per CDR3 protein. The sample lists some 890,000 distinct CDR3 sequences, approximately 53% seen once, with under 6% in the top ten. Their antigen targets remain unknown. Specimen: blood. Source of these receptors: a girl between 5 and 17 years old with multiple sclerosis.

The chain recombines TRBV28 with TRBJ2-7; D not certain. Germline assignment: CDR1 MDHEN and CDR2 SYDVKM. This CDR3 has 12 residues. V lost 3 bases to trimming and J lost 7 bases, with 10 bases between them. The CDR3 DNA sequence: TGTGCCAGCAGTTTTATCCCCGGGGAGCAGTACTTC. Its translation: CASSFIPGEQYF.

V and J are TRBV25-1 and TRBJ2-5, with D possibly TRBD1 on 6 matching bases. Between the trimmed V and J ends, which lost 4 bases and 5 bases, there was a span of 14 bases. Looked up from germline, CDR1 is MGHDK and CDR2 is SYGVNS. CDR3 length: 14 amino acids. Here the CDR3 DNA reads TGTGCCAGCAGTGTACAGGGCAGCCTGGAGACCCAGTACTTC. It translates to CASSVQGSLETQYF.

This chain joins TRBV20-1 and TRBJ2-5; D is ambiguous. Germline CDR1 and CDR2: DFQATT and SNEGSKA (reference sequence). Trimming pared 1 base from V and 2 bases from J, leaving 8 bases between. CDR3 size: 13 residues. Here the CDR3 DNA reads TGCAGTGCTAGAGTGGGATTACAAGAGACCCAGTACTTC. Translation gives CSARVGLQETQYF.

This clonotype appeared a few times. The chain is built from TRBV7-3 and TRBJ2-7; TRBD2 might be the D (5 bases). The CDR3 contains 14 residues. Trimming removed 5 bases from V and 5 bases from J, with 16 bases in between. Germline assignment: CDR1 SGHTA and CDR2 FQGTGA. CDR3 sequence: CASSPPGSKDEQYF. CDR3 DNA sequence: TGTGCCAGCAGCCCCCCGGGATCCAAGGACGAGCAGTACTTC.

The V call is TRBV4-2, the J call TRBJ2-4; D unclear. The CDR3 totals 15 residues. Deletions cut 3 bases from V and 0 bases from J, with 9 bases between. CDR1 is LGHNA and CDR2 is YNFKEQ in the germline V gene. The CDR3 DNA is TGTGCCAGCAGCCAGGAGCAGGTAGCCAAAAACATTCAGTACTTC. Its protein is CASSQEQVAKNIQYF.

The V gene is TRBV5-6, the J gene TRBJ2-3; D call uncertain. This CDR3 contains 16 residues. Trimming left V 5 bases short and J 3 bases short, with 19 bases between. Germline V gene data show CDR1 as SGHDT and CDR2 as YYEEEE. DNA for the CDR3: TGTGCCAGCAGGTTACGGTCCCCTCGGAGTACAGATACGCAGTATTTT. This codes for CASRLRSPRSTDTQYF.

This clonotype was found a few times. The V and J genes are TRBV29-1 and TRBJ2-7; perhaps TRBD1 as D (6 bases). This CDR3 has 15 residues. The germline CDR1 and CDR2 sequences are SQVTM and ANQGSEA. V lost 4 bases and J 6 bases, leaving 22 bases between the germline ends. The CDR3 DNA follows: TGCAGCGTTGGACACGGGACACCAAGCTCGGTCGAGCAGTACTTC. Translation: CSVGHGTPSSVEQYF.

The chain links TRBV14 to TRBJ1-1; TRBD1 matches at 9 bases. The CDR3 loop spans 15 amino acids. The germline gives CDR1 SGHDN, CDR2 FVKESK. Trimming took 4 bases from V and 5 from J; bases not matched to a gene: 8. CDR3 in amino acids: CASSPDRGGWTEAFF. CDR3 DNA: TGTGCCAGCAGCCCGGACAGGGGAGGATGGACTGAAGCTTTCTTT.

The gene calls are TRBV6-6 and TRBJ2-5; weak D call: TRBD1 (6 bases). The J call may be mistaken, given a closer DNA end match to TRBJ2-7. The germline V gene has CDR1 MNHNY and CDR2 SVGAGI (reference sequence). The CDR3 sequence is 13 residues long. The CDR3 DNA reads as TGTGCCAGCAGCCACGGGGACAACTACGAGCAGTACTTC. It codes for CASSHGDNYEQYF.

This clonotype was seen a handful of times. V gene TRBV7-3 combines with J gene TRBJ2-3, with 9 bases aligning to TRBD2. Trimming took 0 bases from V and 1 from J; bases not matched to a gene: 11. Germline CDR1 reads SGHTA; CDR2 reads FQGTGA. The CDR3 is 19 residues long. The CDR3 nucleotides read TGTGCCAGCAGCTTAACTCCCTCCCTTAGCGGGAGCGGCACAGATACGCAGTATTTT. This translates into CASSLTPSLSGSGTDTQYF.